This T cell receptor (beta chain) is drawn from a study of neurological immune-mediated disorders. Worth noting for this clonotype: Its antigen is unidentified. The junction differs from germline at one of its ends, possibly a read error.

TCRdb analysed the 5' RACE reads with MiXCR anew, one entry per CDR3 protein. The sample holds 55,000 to 75,000 distinct CDR3 sequences, 4% to 6% seen once. Overall study findings and caveats: None of the features examined (clinical or MRI) was associated with the multiple sclerosis repertoire cluster. None of the CDR3 amino acid sequences in expanded clones turned up in more than one subject, which points to private repertoires in all groups.

The CDR3 sequence is 12 residues long. Germline CDR1 and CDR2: MDHEN and SYDVKM. This clonotype was obtained from a woman between 25 and 40 years old with multiple sclerosis. Sample: PBMCs. The J gene is TRBJ1-6, the V gene TRBV28; no clear D. The CDR3 loop is CASSVKQSPLNF. The DNA of the CDR3 is TGTGCCAGCAGTGTGAAACAGTCACCCCTCAACTTT.